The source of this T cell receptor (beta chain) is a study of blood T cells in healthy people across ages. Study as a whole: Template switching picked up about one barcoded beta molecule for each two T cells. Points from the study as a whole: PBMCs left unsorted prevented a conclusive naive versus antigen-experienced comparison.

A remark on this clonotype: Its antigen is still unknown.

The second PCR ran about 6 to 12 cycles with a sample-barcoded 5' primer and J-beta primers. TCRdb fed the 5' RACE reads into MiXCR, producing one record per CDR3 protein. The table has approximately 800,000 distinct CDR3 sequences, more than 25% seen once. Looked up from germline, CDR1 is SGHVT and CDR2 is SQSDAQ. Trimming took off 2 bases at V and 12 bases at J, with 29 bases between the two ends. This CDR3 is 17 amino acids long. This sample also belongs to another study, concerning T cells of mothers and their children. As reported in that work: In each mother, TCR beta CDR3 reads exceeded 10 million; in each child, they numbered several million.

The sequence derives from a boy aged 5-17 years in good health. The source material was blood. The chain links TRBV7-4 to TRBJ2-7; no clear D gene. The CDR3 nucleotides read TGTGCCAGCAGCTTACGAGGCCCCCTCCAGAGCCACTCGCCGTGGTACTTC. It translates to CASSLRGPLQSHSPWYF.